Presented here are 3 T cell receptor beta chains from one specimen sequenced in a study of blood T cell repertoires in COVID-19. TCRdb keeps only in-frame clones here, not all; method: immunoSEQ multiplex PCR. Among 380,000 or so clones, roughly 87% were seen once, and the ten largest hold approximately 2%. Sequencing was carried out using PBMCs or T cells enriched from blood (not recorded which). These receptors all come from a middle-aged woman with acute COVID-19.

The J gene is TRBJ1-2, the V gene TRBV27; 9 bases are shared with TRBD1. V was clipped by 2 bases and J by 1 base; unmatched bases: 5. The germline CDR1 and CDR2 sequences are MNHEY and SMNVEV (reference sequence). CDR3 size: 16 residues. Here the CDR3 DNA reads TGTGCCAGCAGTTTAACGGGGACAGGGTATAACTATGGCTACACCTTC. As protein: CASSLTGTGYNYGYTF.

The chain joins TRBV5-1 to TRBJ1-3, with 8 positions matching TRBD1. The CDR3 length is 16 residues. Germline loops: CDR1 SGHRS, CDR2 YFSETQ. V lost 4 bases, J lost 0 bases, and 6 bases stayed unmatched. CDR3 in amino acids: CASSGNRGASGNTIYF. As DNA, the CDR3 is TGCGCCAGCAGCGGAAACAGGGGGGCCTCTGGAAACACCATATATTTT.

The chain recombines TRBV19 with TRBJ1-1; possibly TRBD1 for D (6 bases). This CDR3 contains 17 residues. Per germline, CDR1 LNHDA and CDR2 SQIVND (reference sequence). The germline V and J ends were trimmed by 2 bases and 6 bases, with 22 bases remaining between them. CDR3 in DNA: TGTGCCAGTAGTATAACAGGGTGGTATGGAGGTGATGCTGAAGCTTTCTTT. Amino acids: CASSITGWYGGDAEAFF. Full variable domain (remainder filled in from reference TRBV19 and TRBJ1-1): DGGITQSPKYLFRKEGQNVTLSCEQNLNHDAMYWYRQDPGQGLRLIYYSQIVNDFQKGDIAEGYSVSREKKESFPLTVTSAQKNPTAFYLCASSITGWYGGDAEAFFGQGTRLTVV.